This T cell receptor (beta chain) was found in a study of molecular identifiers for immune sequencing clone quantification. Findings and limits, study-wide: Because of identical TCR molecules sharing a barcode, sizes of highly expanded clones could be underestimated.

This clonotype was counted at least ten times. Its cognate antigen is unknown. V was shortened by 2 bases and J by 7 bases, with 9 bases between the two germline ends. This CDR3 comprises 13 residues. Germline V gene data show CDR1 as ENHRY and CDR2 as SYGVKD. With listed TCR primers and previously described methods, bulk TCR libraries were prepared. TCRdb independently ran MiXCR on the PCR reads; one entry per CDR3 protein. The sample comprises a few hundred thousand distinct CDR3 sequences, about a fifth of which are singletons, and around 0.84% rests with the top ten. Preparation of naive CD8 libraries involved about 17,000 to 1,100,000 sorted cells and 10%, 30% or 50% RNA.

The sequence was obtained from a human donor in good health. Some libraries in this study had Jurkat cell RNA spiked in. The rearrangement uses TRBV10-3 and TRBJ1-5; D is uncertain. What was sequenced was naive CD8+ T cells from blood, with Jurkat cell RNA spiked in. The subset was: FACS-sorted CD8+CD4-CCR7+CD45RA+ naive T cells. The CDR3 loop is CAISEEGLQPQHF. In DNA form, the CDR3 reads TGTGCCATCAGTGAGGAGGGTCTCCAGCCCCAGCATTTT.